These 16 T cell receptor beta chains originate from one sample sequenced in a study of blood T cell repertoires in COVID-19. The data were produced by immunoSEQ multiplex PCR, yet TCRdb's version contains in-frame clones alone and is incomplete. Of about 210,000 clones in the sample, 75% to 85% were seen once. Sequences were obtained from PBMCs or T cells enriched from blood (not recorded which). These receptors came from a man aged 40-49 years who had recovered from COVID-19.

The CDR3 sequence: CASTLGGGNGYTF. The CDR3 DNA sequence: TGTGCCAGCACCCTAGGAGGGGGCAATGGCTACACCTTC. This chain uses TRBV6-5 with TRBJ1-2; 7 bases are shared with TRBD1. The CDR3 spans 13 residues. V dropped 7 bases and J dropped 6; count of bases not matched to a gene: 8. Per germline, CDR1 MNHEY and CDR2 SVGAGI.

This clone has ten or more counts. The chain uses TRBV28 and TRBJ1-2, with a tentative D call TRBD1 (6 bases). Germline CDR1 MDHEN, CDR2 SYDVKM. The CDR3 has 14 amino acids. With 3 bases removed from V and 3 bases from J, the gap between germline ends came to 11 bases. The CDR3 DNA is TGTGCCAGCAGTTTCCAGGGGATAGACTATGGCTACACCTTC. Residues: CASSFQGIDYGYTF.

V usage is TRBV30 and J usage is TRBJ2-3, with a possible D match to TRBD2 (6 bases). The germline V and J ends were trimmed by 2 bases and 2 bases, with 14 bases remaining between them. Germline CDR1 and CDR2: GTSNPN and SVGIG (reference sequence). This CDR3 is built from 15 residues. DNA for the CDR3: TGTGCCTGGAGTCCAGGGACTTATCTCACAGATACGCAGTATTTT. It codes for CAWSPGTYLTDTQYF.

The chain is built from TRBV5-8 and TRBJ1-2; a weak D match, TRBD1 (6 bases). This CDR3 region has 17 residues. Germline V lookup: CDR1 SGHTS, CDR2 YDEGEE. V was trimmed by 4 bases and J by 0 bases, leaving 19 bases between them. The CDR3 is CASSLPPGTPTNYGYTF. The CDR3 coding sequence is TGTGCCAGCAGCCTTCCTCCGGGGACACCCACTAACTATGGCTACACCTTC.

This clone showed up just a few times. The genes are TRBV11-3 and TRBJ2-1; TRBD2 agrees at 8 bases. The CDR3 loop spans 14 amino acids. Germline V gene lookup returns CDR1 SGHNT and CDR2 YENEEA. The V and J ends lost 3 bases and 9 bases, in that order; junction bases with no gene match: 7. CDR3 sequence reads: CASSFGTSWGEQFF. The CDR3 DNA sequence: TGTGCCAGCAGCTTCGGGACTAGTTGGGGTGAGCAGTTCTTC.

J is TRBJ2-5 and V is TRBV29-1, with D possibly TRBD1 on 5 matching bases. There are 13 residues in the CDR3. Germline V lookup: CDR1 SQVTM, CDR2 ANQGSEA. Between the trimmed V and J ends, which lost 8 bases and 2 bases, there was a span of 15 bases. DNA for the CDR3: TGCAGCATTCTACAGGATGTACAAGAGACCCAGTACTTC. Its protein product is CSILQDVQETQYF.

This chain uses TRBV18 with TRBJ1-4; D gene unclear. Germline CDR1 and CDR2: KGHSH and LQKENI. The germline V and J ends were trimmed by 4 bases and 8 bases, with 5 bases remaining between them. The CDR3 sequence is 11 residues long. The CDR3 sequence: CASSRREKLFF. The CDR3 DNA is TGTGCCAGCTCACGCAGGGAAAAACTGTTTTTT.

The chain is built from TRBV9 and TRBJ2-4; D is undetermined. Per germline, CDR1 SGDLS and CDR2 YYNGEE. This CDR3 comprises 15 residues. The V and J ends lost 4 bases and 8 bases respectively, with 19 bases between them. This CDR3 is CASSTSPNAVDIQYF. The CDR3 nucleotides read TGTGCCAGCAGCACGTCCCCTAATGCGGTTGACATTCAGTACTTC.

The chain uses TRBV3-1 (or the pseudogene TRBV3-2) and TRBJ1-2; D might be TRBD1 (5 bases). V shed 2 bases and J shed 2 bases, with 9 bases lying between them. The V gene's germline CDR1 is LGHDT and CDR2 YNNKEL (reference sequence). The CDR3 consists of 14 residues. CDR3: CASSQYYRNYGYTF. The CDR3 DNA follows: TGTGCCAGCAGCCAATACTACAGGAACTATGGCTACACCTTC.

This sequence joins TRBV5-1 and TRBJ2-3; 7 nucleotides align to TRBD2. This CDR3 is built from 16 residues. V was clipped by 6 bases and J by 4 bases; unmatched bases: 14. Germline CDR1 SGHRS, CDR2 YFSETQ. CDR3 in amino acids: CASTKLTGGFADTQYF. In DNA, the CDR3 is TGCGCCAGCACCAAACTCACCGGGGGGTTCGCAGATACGCAGTATTTT.

V gene TRBV30 combines with J gene TRBJ1-2; D not certain. The CDR3 is 14 amino acids. Trimming took off 0 bases at V and 8 bases at J, with 16 bases between the two ends. Germline-derived CDR1 and CDR2 are GTSNPN and SVGIG (reference sequence). DNA of the CDR3: TGTGCCTGGAGTGTATCACCCAGGCCCCGAGGCTACACCTTC. This encodes CAWSVSPRPRGYTF.

The rearrangement uses TRBV7-9 and TRBJ1-6; D is unresolved. Per germline, CDR1 SEHNR and CDR2 FQNEAQ (reference sequence). The V and J ends lost 5 bases and 0 bases respectively, with 5 bases between them. The CDR3 spans 14 residues. This CDR3 is CASSPSSYNSPLHF. The DNA for the CDR3 is TGTGCCAGCAGCCCTAGCTCCTATAATTCACCCCTCCACTTT.

The chain recombines TRBV2 with TRBJ1-2, with 9 bases that match TRBD1. The CDR3 totals 13 residues. V gave up 9 bases and J gave up 4 bases; unmatched junction bases: 6. In germline, CDR1 is SNHLY, CDR2 FYNNEI. CDR3 bases: TGTGCCAGTCACACAGGGGGCTTCTATGGCTACACCTTC. Encoded protein: CASHTGGFYGYTF.

The sample holds a few counts of this clone. The sample contains more than one DNA sequence encoding this CDR3. The V gene is TRBV18, the J gene TRBJ2-1, with TRBD2 matching over 7 bases. Germline V gene sequence: CDR1 KGHSH, CDR2 LQKENI. The CDR3 contains 17 residues. V lost 6 bases to trimming and J lost 3 bases; unmatched junction nucleotides: 14. The CDR3 sequence is CASSPGLAGDLYNEQFF. The CDR3 nucleotides read TGTGCCAGCTCCCCCGGATTGGCGGGGGATCTCTACAATGAGCAGTTCTTC.

This chain connects TRBV19 to TRBJ2-7, with TRBD1 matching over 8 bases. J was trimmed by 6 bases and V by 10 bases; bases with no gene match: 5. The CDR3 has 11 residues. Germline CDR1 is LNHDA and CDR2 is SQIVND (reference sequence). The CDR3 loop is CATEQGGEQYF. CDR3 DNA sequence: TGTGCCACTGAACAGGGGGGCGAGCAGTACTTC.

This chain uses TRBV19 with TRBJ1-1; possible D gene TRBD1, 6 bases. V lost 3 bases and J lost 2, with 10 bases in between. The CDR3 has 14 amino acids. Per germline, CDR1 LNHDA and CDR2 SQIVND (reference sequence). CDR3 sequence (DNA): TGTGCCAGTAGTATTCGGACAGTTAACACTGAAGCTTTCTTT. Its protein product is CASSIRTVNTEAFF. Using reference TRBV19 and TRBJ1-1 for the parts outside the CDR3, the full variable domain is DGGITQSPKYLFRKEGQNVTLSCEQNLNHDAMYWYRQDPGQGLRLIYYSQIVNDFQKGDIAEGYSVSREKKESFPLTVTSAQKNPTAFYLCASSIRTVNTEAFFGQGTRLTVV.